Listed below are T cell receptor beta chains from one sample, sequenced in a study of T cell responses to AZD1222 COVID-19 vaccine. Generated by immunoSEQ multiplex PCR, the TCRdb table keeps only in-frame clones and is missing some. The table includes 150,000 to 250,000 clones, about 89% detected once. Sequences were derived from peripheral blood, sampled 28 days after the second AZD1222 dose. The receptors shown here come from an adult who received the AZD1222 COVID-19 vaccine. CDR3s include the opening cysteine and the closing phenylalanine or tryptophan. The D gene is left open where the match is weak. Size tells how often a clone was seen (once, few, many) or the class of an expanded clone, and some rows leave it out.

>NA|NA|TRBJ2-2|TRBV24-1
CATTTNTGELFF
TGTGCCACCACAACGAACACCGGGGAGCTGTTTTTT
>NA|NA|TRBJ1-2|TRBV28
CASSWGMTGRGYTF
TGTGCCAGCAGTTGGGGGATGACGGGCCGGGGCTACACCTTC
>NA|NA|TRBJ1-5|TRBV28
CASSFPGRSNQPQHF
TGTGCCAGCAGTTTTCCGGGCCGTAGCAATCAGCCCCAGCATTTT
>TRBD1|NA|TRBJ2-7|TRBV7-9
CASSVRLRDRWNEQYF
TGTGCCAGCAGCGTAAGACTCCGGGACAGGTGGAACGAGCAGTACTTC
>TRBD2|NA|TRBJ2-1|TRBV4-2
CASSLAGLGNEQFF
TGTGCCAGCAGCCTAGCGGGCCTGGGCAATGAGCAGTTCTTC
>TRBD1|NA|TRBJ1-3|TRBV5-6
CASSLGQGGNTIYF
TGTGCCAGCAGCCTGGGACAGGGGGGAAACACCATATATTTT
>TRBD2|NA|TRBJ2-2|TRBV19
CASSGTTLYGVGELFF
TGTGCCAGTAGTGGGACTACCCTTTATGGTGTCGGGGAGCTGTTTTTT
>NA|once|TRBJ2-2|TRBV4-2
CASSREGDRRIKNTGELFF
TGTGCCAGCAGCCGAGAGGGCGACAGGCGGATCAAAAACACCGGGGAGCTGTTTTTT
>TRBD1|NA|TRBJ1-1|TRBV18
CASSQGQLGTEAFF
TGTGCCAGCTCACAGGGACAGCTCGGCACTGAAGCTTTCTTT
>NA|NA|TRBJ2-7|TRBV11-2
CASSLGLGNGGEQYF
TGTGCCAGCAGCTTAGGACTCGGGAACGGTGGCGAGCAGTACTTC
>NA|NA|TRBJ1-5|TRBV19
CASRDRAGASNQPQHF
TGTGCCAGTAGGGATCGAGCAGGGGCGAGCAATCAGCCCCAGCATTTT
>NA|NA|TRBJ2-7|TRBV5-1
CASSLYSPDEQYF
TGCGCCAGCAGCTTATACAGCCCCGACGAGCAGTACTTC
>TRBD1|NA|TRBJ2-5|TRBV30
CAWTGGLTGGETQYF
TGTGCCTGGACAGGGGGTTTAACCGGTGGGGAGACCCAGTACTTC
>NA|NA|TRBJ2-7|TRBV6-5
CASILGTASSYEQYF
TGTGCCAGCATCCTGGGGACGGCAAGCTCCTACGAGCAGTACTTC